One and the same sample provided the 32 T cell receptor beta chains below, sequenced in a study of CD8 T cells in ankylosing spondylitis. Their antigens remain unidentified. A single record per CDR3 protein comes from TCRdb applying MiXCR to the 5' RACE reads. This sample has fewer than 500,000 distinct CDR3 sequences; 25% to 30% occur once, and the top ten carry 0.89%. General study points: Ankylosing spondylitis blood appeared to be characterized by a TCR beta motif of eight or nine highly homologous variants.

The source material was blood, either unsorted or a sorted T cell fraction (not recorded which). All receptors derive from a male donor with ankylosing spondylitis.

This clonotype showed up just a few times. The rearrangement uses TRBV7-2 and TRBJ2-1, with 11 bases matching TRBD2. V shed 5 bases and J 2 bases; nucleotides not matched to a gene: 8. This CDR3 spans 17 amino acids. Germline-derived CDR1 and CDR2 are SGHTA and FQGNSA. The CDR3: CASSRTSGRTTYNEQFF. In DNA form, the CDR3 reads TGTGCCAGCAGCCGTACTAGCGGGAGAACGACCTACAATGAGCAGTTCTTC.

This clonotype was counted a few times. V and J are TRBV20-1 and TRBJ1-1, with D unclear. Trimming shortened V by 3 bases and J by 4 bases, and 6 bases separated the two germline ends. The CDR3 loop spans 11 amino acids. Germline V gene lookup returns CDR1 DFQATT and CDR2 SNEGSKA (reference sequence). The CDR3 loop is CSASVVTEAFF. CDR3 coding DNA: TGCAGTGCTAGTGTGGTCACTGAAGCTTTCTTT.

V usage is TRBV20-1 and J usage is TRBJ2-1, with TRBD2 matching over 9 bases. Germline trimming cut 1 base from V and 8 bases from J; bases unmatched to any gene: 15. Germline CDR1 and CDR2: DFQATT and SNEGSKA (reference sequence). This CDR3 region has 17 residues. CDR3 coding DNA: TGCAGTGCTAGAGTTGGAATAGCGGGAGTAGGAATGTATGAGCAGTTCTTC. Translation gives CSARVGIAGVGMYEQFF.

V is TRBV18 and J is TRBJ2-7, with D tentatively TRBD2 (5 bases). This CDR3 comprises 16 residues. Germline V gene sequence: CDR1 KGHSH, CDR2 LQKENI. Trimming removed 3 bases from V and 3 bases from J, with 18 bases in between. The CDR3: CASSPAPWVRDYEQYV. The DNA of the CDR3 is TGTGCCAGCTCACCTGCTCCCTGGGTGAGGGACTACGAGCAGTACGTC.

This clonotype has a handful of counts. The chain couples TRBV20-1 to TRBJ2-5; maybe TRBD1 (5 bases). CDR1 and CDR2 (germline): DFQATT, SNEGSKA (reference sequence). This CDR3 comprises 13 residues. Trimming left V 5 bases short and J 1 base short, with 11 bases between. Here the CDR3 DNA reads TGCAGTGCTCAAGACAGTCTCCAAGAGACCCAGTACTTC. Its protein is CSAQDSLQETQYF.

The CDR3 coding sequence is TGTGCCATCAGTGACTTAGCGGGAGTCGGTATTAATGAGCAGTTCTTC. Translation gives CAISDLAGVGINEQFF. The gene calls are TRBV10-3 and TRBJ2-1; 9 nucleotides align to TRBD2. The CDR3 covers 16 residues. In germline, CDR1 is ENHRY, CDR2 SYGVKD. Trimming cost V 3 bases and J 7 bases; bases outside gene matches: 10.

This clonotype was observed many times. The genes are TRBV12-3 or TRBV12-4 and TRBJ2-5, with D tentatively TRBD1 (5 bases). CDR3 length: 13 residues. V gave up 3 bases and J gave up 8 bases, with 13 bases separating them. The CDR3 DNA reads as TGTGCCAGCAGTTTGGGCAGGGTCGGAACCCAGTACTTC. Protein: CASSLGRVGTQYF.

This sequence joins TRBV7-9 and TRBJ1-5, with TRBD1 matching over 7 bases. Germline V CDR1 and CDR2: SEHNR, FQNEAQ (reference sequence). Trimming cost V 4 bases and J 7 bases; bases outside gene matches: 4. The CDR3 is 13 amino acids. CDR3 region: CASSSQGVQPQHF. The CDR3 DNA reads TGTGCCAGCAGCTCTCAGGGGGTCCAGCCCCAGCATTTT.

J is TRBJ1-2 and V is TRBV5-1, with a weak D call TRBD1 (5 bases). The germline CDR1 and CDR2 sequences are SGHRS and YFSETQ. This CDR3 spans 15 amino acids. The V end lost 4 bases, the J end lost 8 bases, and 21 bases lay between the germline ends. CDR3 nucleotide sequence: TGCGCCAGCAGCCCCGAGGGGAGGGATTCGGAGGGCTACACCTTC. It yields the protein CASSPEGRDSEGYTF.

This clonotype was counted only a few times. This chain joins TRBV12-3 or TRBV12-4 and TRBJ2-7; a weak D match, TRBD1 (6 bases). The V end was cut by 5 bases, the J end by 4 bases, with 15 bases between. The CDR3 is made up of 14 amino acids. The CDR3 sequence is CASSLRGSLYEQYF. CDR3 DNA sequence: TGTGCCAGCAGTCTGAGGGGGAGCCTATACGAGCAGTACTTC.

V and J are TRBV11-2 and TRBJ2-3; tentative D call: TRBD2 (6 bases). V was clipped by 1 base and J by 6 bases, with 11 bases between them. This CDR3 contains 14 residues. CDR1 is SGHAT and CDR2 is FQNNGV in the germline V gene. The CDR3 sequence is CASSLAGAADTQYF. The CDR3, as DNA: TGTGCCAGCAGCTTAGCGGGAGCGGCCGATACGCAGTATTTT.

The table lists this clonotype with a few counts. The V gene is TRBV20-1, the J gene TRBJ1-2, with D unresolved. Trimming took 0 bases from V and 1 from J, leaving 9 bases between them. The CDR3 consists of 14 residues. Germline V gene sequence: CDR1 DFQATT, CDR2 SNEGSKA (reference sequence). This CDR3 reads CSARDTENNYGYTF. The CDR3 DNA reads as TGCAGTGCTAGAGATACAGAGAATAACTATGGCTACACCTTC.

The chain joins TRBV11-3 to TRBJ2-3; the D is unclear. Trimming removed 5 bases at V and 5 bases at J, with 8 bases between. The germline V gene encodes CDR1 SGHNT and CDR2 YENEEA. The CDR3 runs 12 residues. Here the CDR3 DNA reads TGTGCCAGCAGCGATCTGGGAGATACGCAGTATTTT. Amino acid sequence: CASSDLGDTQYF.

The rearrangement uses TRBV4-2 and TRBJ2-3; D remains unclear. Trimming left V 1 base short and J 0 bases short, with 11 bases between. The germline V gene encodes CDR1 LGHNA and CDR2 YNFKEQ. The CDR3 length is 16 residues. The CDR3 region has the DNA TGTGCCAGCAGCCAAGGTCTAACCTCTAGCACAGATACGCAGTATTTT. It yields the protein CASSQGLTSSTDTQYF.

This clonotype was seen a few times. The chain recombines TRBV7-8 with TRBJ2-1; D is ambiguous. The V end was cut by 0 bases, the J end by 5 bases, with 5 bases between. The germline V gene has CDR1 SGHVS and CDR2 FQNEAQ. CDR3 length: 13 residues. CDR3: CASSLAAHNEQFF. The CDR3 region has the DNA TGTGCCAGCAGCTTAGCGGCTCACAATGAGCAGTTCTTC.

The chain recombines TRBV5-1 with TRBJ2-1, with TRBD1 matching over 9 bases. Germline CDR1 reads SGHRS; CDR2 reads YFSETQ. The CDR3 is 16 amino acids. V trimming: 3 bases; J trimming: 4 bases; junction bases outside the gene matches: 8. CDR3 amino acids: CASSYSGTGNYNEQFF. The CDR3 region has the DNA TGCGCCAGCAGCTACTCCGGGACAGGGAATTACAATGAGCAGTTCTTC.

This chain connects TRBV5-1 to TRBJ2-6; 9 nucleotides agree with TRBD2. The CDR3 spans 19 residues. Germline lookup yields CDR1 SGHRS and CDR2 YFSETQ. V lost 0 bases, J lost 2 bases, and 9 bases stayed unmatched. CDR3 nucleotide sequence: TGCGCCAGCAGCTTGGCCGGAGCGGGAGGTACCCCTGGGGCCAACGTCCTGACTTTC. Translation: CASSLAGAGGTPGANVLTF.

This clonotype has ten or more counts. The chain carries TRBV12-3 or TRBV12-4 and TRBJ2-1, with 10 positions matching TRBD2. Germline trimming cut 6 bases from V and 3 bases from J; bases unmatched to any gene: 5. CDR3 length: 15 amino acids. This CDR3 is CASSLRTSGYNEQFF. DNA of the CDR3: TGTGCCAGCAGCCTTCGGACTAGCGGCTACAATGAGCAGTTCTTC.

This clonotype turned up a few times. CDR3 DNA: TGTGCCATAGAAGACAGGGCCCTAATGAATGAGCAGTTCTTC. It translates to CAIEDRALMNEQFF. The chain uses TRBV10-3 and TRBJ2-1, with 7 bases that match TRBD1. Germline V lookup: CDR1 ENHRY, CDR2 SYGVKD. Trimming removed 9 bases from V and 7 bases from J; junction bases left unmatched: 12. This CDR3 spans 14 amino acids.

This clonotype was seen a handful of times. The chain's CDR3 is CASSLEPISSGGIAFF. For the CDR3, the DNA is TGTGCCAGCAGCTTAGAACCCATATCCTCAGGGGGGATAGCTTTCTTT. V and J are TRBV7-9 and TRBJ1-1; 7 positions match TRBD1. V lost 1 base to trimming and J lost 10 bases; unmatched junction nucleotides: 15. Per germline, CDR1 SEHNR and CDR2 FQNEAQ (reference sequence). The CDR3 length is 16 residues.

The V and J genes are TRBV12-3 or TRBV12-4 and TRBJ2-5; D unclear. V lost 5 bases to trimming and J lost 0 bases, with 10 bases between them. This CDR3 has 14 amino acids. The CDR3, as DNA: TGTGCCAGCAGTCCTGGGCCAGACCAAGAGACCCAGTACTTC. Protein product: CASSPGPDQETQYF.

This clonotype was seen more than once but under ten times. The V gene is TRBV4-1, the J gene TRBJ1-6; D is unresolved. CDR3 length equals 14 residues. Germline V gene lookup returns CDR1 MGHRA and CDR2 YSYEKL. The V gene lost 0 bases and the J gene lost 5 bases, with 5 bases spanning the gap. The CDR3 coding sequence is TGCGCCAGCAGCCAAGATGGTGATAATTCACCCCTCCACTTT. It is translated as CASSQDGDNSPLHF.

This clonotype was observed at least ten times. The CDR3 DNA follows: TGCGCCAGCAGCTTTCGACAGACCGGTGGCACAGATACGCAGTATTTT. Translation gives CASSFRQTGGTDTQYF. This rearrangement joins TRBV5-1 to TRBJ2-3; tentative D call: TRBD1 (5 bases). The CDR3 sequence is 16 residues long. CDR1 is SGHRS and CDR2 is YFSETQ in the germline V gene. Trimming took off 2 bases at V and 1 base at J, with 14 bases between the two ends. Full variable domain (rest looked up from reference TRBV5-1 and TRBJ2-3): KAGVTQTPRYLIKTRGQQVTLSCSPISGHRSVSWYQQTPGQGLQFLFEYFSETQRNKGNFPGRFSGRQFSNSRSEMNVSTLELGDSALYLCASSFRQTGGTDTQYFGPGTRLTVL.

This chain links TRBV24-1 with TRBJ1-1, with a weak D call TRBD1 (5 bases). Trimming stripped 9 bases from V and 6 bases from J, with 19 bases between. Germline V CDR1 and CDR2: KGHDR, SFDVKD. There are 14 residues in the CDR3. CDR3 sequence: CATESRDPGSEAFF. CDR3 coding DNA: TGTGCCACCGAATCCCGGGACCCGGGGTCTGAAGCTTTCTTT.

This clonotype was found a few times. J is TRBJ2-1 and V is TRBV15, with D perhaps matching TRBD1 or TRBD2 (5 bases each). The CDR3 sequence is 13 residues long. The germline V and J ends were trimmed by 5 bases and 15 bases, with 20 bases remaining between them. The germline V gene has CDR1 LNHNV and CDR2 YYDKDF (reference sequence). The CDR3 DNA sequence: TGTGCCACCAGCTCCAACGGGGCAGGGTGGCCGTTCTTC. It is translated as CATSSNGAGWPFF.

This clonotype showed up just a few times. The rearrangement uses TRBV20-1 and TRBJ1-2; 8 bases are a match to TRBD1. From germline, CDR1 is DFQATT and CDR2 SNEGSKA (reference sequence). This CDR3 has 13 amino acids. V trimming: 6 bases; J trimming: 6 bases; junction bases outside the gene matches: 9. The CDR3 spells CSADTGGPDGYTF. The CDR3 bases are TGCAGTGCAGACACAGGGGGACCTGATGGCTACACCTTC.

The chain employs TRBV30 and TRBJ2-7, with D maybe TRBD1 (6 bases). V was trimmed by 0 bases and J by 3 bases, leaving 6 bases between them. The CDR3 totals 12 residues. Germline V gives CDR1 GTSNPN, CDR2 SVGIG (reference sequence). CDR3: CAWSVQGYEQYV. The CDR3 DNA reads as TGTGCCTGGAGTGTACAGGGCTACGAGCAGTACGTC.

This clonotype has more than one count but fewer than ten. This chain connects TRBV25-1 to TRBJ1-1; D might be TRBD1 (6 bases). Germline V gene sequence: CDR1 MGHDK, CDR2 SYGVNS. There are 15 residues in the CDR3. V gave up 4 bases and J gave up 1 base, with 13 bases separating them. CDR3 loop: CASSASTGGNTEAFF. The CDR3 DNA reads TGTGCCAGCAGTGCTTCGACAGGAGGGAACACTGAAGCTTTCTTT. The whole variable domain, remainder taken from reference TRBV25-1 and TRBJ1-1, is EADIYQTPRYLVIGTGKKITLECSQTMGHDKMYWYQQDPGMELHLIHYSYGVNSTEKGDLSSESTVSRIRTEHFPLTLESARPSHTSQYLCASSASTGGNTEAFFGQGTRLTVV.

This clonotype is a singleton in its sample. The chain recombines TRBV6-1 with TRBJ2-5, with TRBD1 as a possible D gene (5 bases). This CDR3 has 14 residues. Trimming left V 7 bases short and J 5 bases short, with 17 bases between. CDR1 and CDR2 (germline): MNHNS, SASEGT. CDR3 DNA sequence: TGTGCCAGCACCCAGGGCAAAACGGCGGAGACCCAGTACTTC. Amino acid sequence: CASTQGKTAETQYF.

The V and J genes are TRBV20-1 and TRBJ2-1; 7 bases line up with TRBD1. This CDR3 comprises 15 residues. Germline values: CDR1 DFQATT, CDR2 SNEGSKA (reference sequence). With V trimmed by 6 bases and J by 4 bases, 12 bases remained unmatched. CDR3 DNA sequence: TGCAGTGCCCCACCCTTACAGGGGCCTTACAATGAGCAGTTCTTC. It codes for CSAPPLQGPYNEQFF.

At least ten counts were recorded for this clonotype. CDR3 bases: TGTGCCAGCAGCCAAGGCCTAGCCCTTTTGGATGAGCAGTTCTTC. Translated: CASSQGLALLDEQFF. The chain uses TRBV7-9 and TRBJ2-1; D perhaps matches TRBD2 (5 bases). V dropped 5 bases and J dropped 8 bases, with 19 bases sitting between them. This CDR3 has 15 residues. From germline, CDR1 is SEHNR and CDR2 FQNEAQ (reference sequence).

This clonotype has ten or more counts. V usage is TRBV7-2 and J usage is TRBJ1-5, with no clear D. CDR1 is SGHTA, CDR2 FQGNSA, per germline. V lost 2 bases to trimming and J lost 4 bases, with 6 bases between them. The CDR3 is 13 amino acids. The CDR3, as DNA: TGTGCCAGCAGCTTAAGTCAAAATCAGCCCCAGCATTTT. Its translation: CASSLSQNQPQHF.